Below, one T cell receptor beta chain is given with its context. Its cognate antigen has yet to be identified. One base away there is no much larger clone; base qualities are not given. This sample also contains other DNA sequences that code for the same CDR3. CDR1 and CDR2 were assigned from the germline V gene as SGHAT and FQNNGV. Trimming removed 1 base from V and 0 bases from J, leaving 3 bases between the germline ends. The CDR3 runs 13 amino acids, cysteine and phenylalanine included. The kept DNA is CDR3 alone, 39 bases in frame from the first base. The data were taken from a study of blood T cell repertoires in COVID-19 (dated by TCRdb to 2018 to 2020). Looking at the study overall: Samples from collaborators originated in the United States, Italy and Spain and spanned both the acute and convalescent phases of COVID-19. The prospective study material was composed of cDNA or gDNA derived from T cells, B-cell-depleted T cells, or PBMCs. Subjects who had been exposed to COVID-19, were actively infected with it, or had recovered from it provided the deeply sampled blood TCRbeta repertoires that made up the dataset. The repertoires were released in a freely available public database intended as a resource for research on the immune response to SARS-CoV-2. Samples were obtained from the ongoing ImmuneRACE study (first 160 participants) and from 1,254 subjects provided by 6 global collaborators. Sample metadata almost always included a de-identified subject ID, COVID-19 status, age in years and sex. Where HLA class I and class II types were available, the types were taken from metadata supplied by the sample provider, not from assay-based typing.

TCRbeta CDR3 regions were amplified from genomic DNA using the immunoSEQ Assay, a bias-controlled multiplex PCR. As for the authors' bioinformatics: Within the assay, amplification of reference gene primers was used to estimate how many nucleated cells each sample contained. Sequence reads were collapsed and filtered to measure the absolute abundance of every unique TCRbeta CDR3 rearrangement. Productive Simpson clonality was computed per sample as the square root of Simpson's diversity index over productive rearrangements. The clones in this table, taken by TCRdb from immuneACCESS, are in-frame only. Not every clone is retained; where verified, under half of the shortfall comes from an unresolved V gene, and the cause of the rest is unknown. V and J calls plus clone size are reproduced from that table; the DNA served to infer D and trimming. The sample data list over 250,000 clones, and around nine tenths of these were observed just once. The ten largest clones represent around 13% of the sample.

General study outcomes and caveats: Clinical and demographic metadata were provided uncurated, with the amount varying by source and participant.

One collaborating source in Seattle enrolled patients while the patients were actively infected and followed the patients over time throughout the course of disease. The collaborating institutions used their own protocols to collect whole blood in K2EDTA tubes. For TCRbeta analysis, collaborators shipped samples in one of three forms: frozen whole blood, isolated PBMCs, or DNA extracted from either of those sample types. This TCR derives from a woman aged 70-85 years with COVID-19, enrolled during active disease. Sequences were obtained from peripheral blood. The receptor chain draws on TRBV11-2 and TRBJ1-1; no D gene call is confident. The CDR3 here reads CASSLGLNTEAFF. Read as DNA, the sequence is TGTGCCAGCAGCTTAGGGCTGAACACTGAAGCTTTCTTT.